This T cell receptor beta chain was captured by sequencing in a study of OX40 agonist ivuxolimab in advanced cancers. Notes on the study in general: Clonal expansion by week 6 occurred in CD4+ and CD8+ blood T cells (at 0.1 to 3.0 mg/kg). The average count of expanded clones was higher among CD8+ T cells than among CD4+. The authors also found low normalized T-cell clonal expansion in some nonresponders. In the expanded peripheral T cells, antigen specificity was never determined.

Germline assignment: CDR1 SEHNR and CDR2 FQNEAQ (reference sequence). The CDR3 consists of 14 residues. The V end was cut by 4 bases, the J end by 10 bases, with 17 bases between. Clones were read by immunoSEQ multiplex PCR, and TCRdb kept only the in-frame ones, dropping some. This table has around 41,000 clones, about 88% appearing once. With regard to this clone: Its antigen is currently unknown.

This sequence originates from an adult with an advanced solid tumor such as melanoma, head and neck, liver or kidney cancer. This rearrangement joins TRBV7-9 to TRBJ2-1; D might be TRBD1 (5 bases). The source was CD4+ or CD8+ T cells sorted from blood, collected in a trial of the OX40 agonist ivuxolimab. The CDR3 is CASSSTVPPGEQFF. CDR3 DNA sequence: TGTGCCAGCAGCTCGACAGTACCCCCAGGGGAGCAGTTCTTC. Together with reference TRBV7-9 and TRBJ2-1, the CDR3 gives the full variable domain: DTGVSQNPRHKITKRGQNVTFRCDPISEHNRLYWYRQTLGQGPEFLTYFQNEAQLEKSRLLSDRFSAERPKGSFSTLEIQRTEQGDSAMYLCASSSTVPPGEQFFGPGTRLTVL.